This T cell receptor beta chain was retrieved from a study of Graves' ophthalmopathy and Graves' hyperthyroidism. Whole-study findings and limits: Blood contained most expanded thyroid clonotypes exceeding 0.001 frequency. Between ophthalmopathy and stable hyperthyroidism, a 13-signature model drew a separation with 87.88% sensitivity and about 81% specificity. The model predicted ophthalmopathy progression with roughly 71% sensitivity and under 75% specificity.

CDR3 length: 14 amino acids. V was cut by 5 bases and J by 4 bases, with 12 bases left in between. RNA transcripts were the template, and TCR beta CDR3 regions were amplified from them. A first-round RT-PCR used HTBI primers, followed by a second-round multiplex PCR. MiXCR was run by TCRdb on the multiplex PCR reads, yielding one entry per CDR3 protein. The sample consists of about 590,000 distinct CDR3 sequences, roughly 39% of them appearing once. In this sample, this clonotype turned up many times. The antigen remains unidentified. Sequencing was performed on peripheral blood or thyroid tissue (not recorded which). The rearrangement links TRBV12-3 or TRBV12-4 to TRBJ1-3; no clear D. This TCR was recovered from an adult man with Graves' hyperthyroidism. The CDR3 spells CASSLSGVGNTIYF. The CDR3 DNA reads TGTGCCAGCAGTCTCAGCGGGGTCGGAAACACCATATATTTT.